Listed below are T cell receptor beta chains from one sample, sequenced in a study of T cell responses to AZD1222 COVID-19 vaccine. Only in-frame clones appear in the TCRdb table, and some are missing; sequencing was by immunoSEQ multiplex PCR. The table lists over 60,000 clones, 79% of them singletons. Source: peripheral blood, taken on day 0 of MenACWY control vaccination. The receptors derive from an adult in good health. CDR3s include the opening cysteine and the closing phenylalanine or tryptophan. Fields, in order: J gene, clone size, D gene, V gene, CDR3 protein, CDR3 DNA. A D gene is named only where the DNA matches it firmly. The size of a clone is reported for some rows only, either as once, few or many, or as a class for expanded clones.

>TRBJ1-1|NA|NA|TRBV4-1
CASSQVGMPEAFF
TGCGCCAGCAGCCAAGTAGGGATGCCTGAAGCTTTCTTT
>TRBJ2-3|NA|NA|TRBV19
CASSMRESLTDTQYF
TGTGCCAGTAGTATGAGAGAGAGTCTCACAGATACGCAGTATTTT
>TRBJ2-5|NA|TRBD1|TRBV7-8
CASTRTGRRETQYF
TGTGCCAGCACCAGGACAGGGCGACGGGAGACCCAGTACTTC
>TRBJ2-7|once|NA|TRBV7-2
CASSQDRNSYEQYF
TGTGCCAGCAGCCAAGACAGGAACTCCTACGAGCAGTACTTC
>TRBJ1-2|NA|NA|TRBV18
CASSPAGGRVGNYGYTF
TGTGCCAGCTCGCCCGCCGGGGGACGTGTGGGTAACTATGGCTACACCTTC
>TRBJ2-1|few|TRBD2|TRBV10-3
CAISVGLVDEQFF
TGTGCCATCAGTGTGGGACTAGTCGATGAGCAGTTCTTC
>TRBJ1-5|NA|TRBD1|TRBV6-1
CASSDQRTGWNSNQPQHF
TGTGCCAGCAGTGACCAGCGGACAGGGTGGAATAGCAATCAGCCCCAGCATTTT
>TRBJ1-1|NA|TRBD1|TRBV28
CASSLTQGKTEAFF
TGTGCCAGCAGTTTAACACAGGGGAAGACTGAAGCTTTCTTT
>TRBJ2-2|NA|NA|TRBV10-3
CAISDRGDGTGELFF
TGTGCCATCAGTGATCGAGGGGACGGCACCGGGGAGCTGTTTTTT
>TRBJ2-5|NA|TRBD1|TRBV2
CASTPRAPGQVSSGSETQYF
TGTGCCAGCACCCCAAGGGCCCCGGGACAGGTTTCATCGGGTTCGGAGACCCAGTACTTC
>TRBJ2-3|NA|NA|TRBV5-1
CASSLESRVGTDTQYF
TGCGCCAGCAGCTTAGAGTCGAGGGTGGGGACAGATACGCAGTATTTT
>TRBJ2-7|NA|NA|TRBV5-1
CASSLSGSSYEQYF
TGCGCCAGCAGCTTATCCGGGAGCTCCTACGAGCAGTACTTC
>TRBJ2-1|NA|TRBD2|TRBV19
CASSTSAGNAYNEQFF
TGTGCCAGTAGTACCTCAGCGGGAAACGCCTACAATGAGCAGTTCTTC
>TRBJ1-1|NA|NA|TRBV5-1
CASSWAGTNTEAFF
TGCGCCAGCAGCTGGGCGGGAACGAACACTGAAGCTTTCTTT
>TRBJ1-5|NA|TRBD1|TRBV6-1
CASSDQGQSNQPQHF
TGTGCCAGCAGTGATCAGGGACAGTCCAATCAGCCCCAGCATTTT
>TRBJ1-1|NA|NA|TRBV19
CASSISRGEAFF
TGTGCCAGTAGTATATCGAGGGGAGAAGCTTTCTTT
>TRBJ2-4|NA|NA|TRBV15
CATSRATVGNIQYF
TGTGCCACCAGCAGAGCGACAGTAGGAAACATTCAGTACTTC
>TRBJ2-1|NA|TRBD2|TRBV7-6
CASSLEVRRGTAGYEQFF
TGTGCCAGCAGCTTAGAGGTCCGGCGGGGGACCGCGGGGTATGAGCAGTTCTTC
>TRBJ2-7|NA|NA|TRBV7-3
CASSPQRYEQYF
TGTGCCAGCAGCCCACAAAGGTACGAGCAGTACTTC
>TRBJ2-7|NA|TRBD1|TRBV7-9
CASSKDRVNEQYF
TGTGCCAGCAGCAAAGACAGGGTAAACGAGCAGTACTTC
>TRBJ2-3|NA|NA|TRBV7-6
CASSLVGGVSNTDTQYF
TGTGCCAGCAGCTTAGTAGGAGGGGTCAGTAACACAGATACGCAGTATTTT
>TRBJ2-3|NA|NA|TRBV6-4
CASSLELDPSTDTQYF
TGTGCCAGCTCCTTGGAACTCGACCCCAGCACAGATACGCAGTATTTT
>TRBJ2-2|NA|NA|TRBV2
CASKGDANTGELFF
TGTGCCAGCAAAGGAGATGCGAACACCGGGGAGCTGTTTTTT
>TRBJ2-1|NA|NA|TRBV18
CASSTLGNEQFF
TGTGCCAGCTCAACTCTGGGGAATGAGCAGTTCTTC
>TRBJ1-1|NA|NA|TRBV11-2
CASSFVGGNTEAFF
TGTGCCAGCAGCTTTGTGGGCGGGAACACTGAAGCTTTCTTT
>TRBJ1-1|few|TRBD1|TRBV30
CASNPGQGATEAFF
TGTGCCTCGAATCCGGGACAGGGGGCTACTGAAGCTTTCTTT
>TRBJ2-3|NA|NA|TRBV5-4
CASSHVGGGADTQYF
TGTGCCAGCAGCCACGTAGGGGGTGGTGCAGATACGCAGTATTTT
>TRBJ2-7|NA|TRBD2|TRBV2
CASSESGRASREYF
TGTGCCAGCAGTGAGAGCGGGAGGGCTTCGAGGGAGTACTTC
>TRBJ2-7|once|NA|TRBV29-1
CSVYLGGLSYEQYF
TGCAGCGTTTACCTCGGCGGTCTCTCCTACGAGCAGTACTTC
>TRBJ1-2|NA|NA|TRBV29-1
CSAQVSTANYGYTF
TGCAGCGCACAAGTCTCCACCGCTAACTATGGCTACACCTTC
>TRBJ1-1|many|TRBD1|TRBV7-9
CASSPRGTEAFF
TGTGCCAGCAGCCCCAGGGGGACTGAAGCTTTCTTT
>TRBJ2-7|NA|NA|TRBV11-2
CASSLGVGAHEQYF
TGTGCCAGCAGCTTAGGGGTGGGGGCCCACGAGCAGTACTTC
>TRBJ2-5|NA|NA|TRBV9
CASSVGASQQETQYF
TGTGCCAGCAGCGTAGGGGCTAGCCAACAGGAGACCCAGTACTTC
>TRBJ2-2|large|TRBD1|TRBV6-1
CASRDRSYTGELFF
TGTGCCAGCAGGGACAGGAGTTACACCGGGGAGCTGTTTTTT
>TRBJ2-2|few|NA|TRBV2
CASSFGLKQGNGELFF
TGTGCCAGCAGCTTCGGACTCAAACAGGGCAACGGGGAGCTGTTTTTT
>TRBJ2-3|NA|NA|TRBV28
CATPGPSTDTQYF
TGTGCCACCCCGGGACCCAGCACAGATACGCAGTATTTT
>TRBJ1-6|once|NA|TRBV6-6
CASGGGQRSPLHF
TGTGCCTCGGGCGGGGGGCAAAGATCACCCCTCCACTTT